The rows below give T cell receptor beta chains drawn from one sample of a study of cytomegalovirus exposure and HLA in healthy donors. The assay was immunoSEQ multiplex PCR, and TCRdb's table has in-frame clones only and misses some. In the table there are under 100,000 clones, 70% to 80% of which are singletons. The sample comprised PBMCs. The receptors shown here come from a man in his fifties or sixties in good health and CMV-seronegative. The CDR3 runs from the conserved cysteine through the conserved F or W. D genes are given only for firm matches. Size is stated for part of the rows, as once, few or many counts, or as a class when the clone is expanded.

>TRBV5-6|TRBJ2-7|TRBD1|NA
CASSPTDPTGGPLYEQYF
TGTGCCAGCAGCCCCACAGACCCAACAGGGGGTCCCCTCTACGAGCAGTACTTC
>TRBV19|TRBJ2-3|TRBD1|NA
CASSTPGQIGTQYF
TGTGCCAGTAGTACCCCGGGACAGATAGGTACGCAGTATTTT
>TRBV19|TRBJ2-5|TRBD1|NA
CASRATGGYQETQYF
TGTGCCAGTAGGGCCACAGGGGGATACCAAGAGACCCAGTACTTC
>TRBV2|TRBJ2-1|TRBD2|NA
CASKTSGAYNEQFF
TGTGCCAGCAAGACTAGCGGGGCCTACAATGAGCAGTTCTTC
>TRBV30|TRBJ1-1|TRBD1|NA
CAWSVRGDRAFF
TGTGCCTGGAGTGTACGGGGGGACAGGGCTTTCTTT
>TRBV28|TRBJ2-3|TRBD2|NA
CASSPGGSGRRTDTQYF
TGTGCCAGCAGCCCCGGGGGAAGCGGGAGACGCACAGATACGCAGTATTTT
>TRBV5-1|TRBJ2-4|TRBD1|few
CASSLSGTGGNIQYF
TGCGCCAGCAGCTTGTCCGGGACAGGGGGCAACATTCAGTACTTC
>TRBV2|TRBJ2-5|NA|NA
CASSNLSPEETQYF
TGTGCCAGCAGTAATTTGTCGCCAGAAGAGACCCAGTACTTC
>TRBV2|TRBJ1-2|NA|NA
CASKSGQANYGYTF
TGTGCCAGCAAATCGGGACAAGCCAACTATGGCTACACCTTC
>TRBV7-2|TRBJ2-7|TRBD1|NA
CASSRPTGDEQYF
TGTGCCAGCAGCCGCCCTACAGGGGACGAGCAGTACTTC
>TRBV11-3|TRBJ2-5|NA|NA
CASKRGSDGGQETQYF
TGTGCCAGCAAAAGGGGGTCAGACGGAGGTCAAGAGACCCAGTACTTC
>TRBV19|TRBJ1-4|TRBD1|NA
CASSLRQGRLPNEKLFF
TGTGCCAGTAGTCTCCGACAGGGAAGATTGCCTAATGAAAAACTGTTTTTT
>TRBV7-3|TRBJ1-2|NA|NA
CASSPTGTRNYGYTF
TGTGCCAGCAGCCCGACGGGGACAAGAAACTATGGCTACACCTTC
>TRBV5-1|TRBJ2-3|NA|once
CASSFGRVTDTQYF
TGCGCCAGCAGCTTCGGCAGGGTCACAGATACGCAGTATTTT
>TRBV7-8|TRBJ2-7|TRBD2|NA
CASSLATSGGGEQYF
TGTGCCAGCAGCTTAGCGACTAGCGGGGGAGGCGAGCAGTACTTC
>TRBV11-2|TRBJ1-4|NA|NA
CASSSRARGKKGEKLFF
TGTGCCAGCAGCTCACGGGCTAGAGGAAAGAAGGGGGAAAAACTGTTTTTT
>TRBV9|TRBJ2-5|TRBD2|NA
CASSLNPPGLAGGYQETQYF
TGTGCCAGCAGCTTAAACCCACCGGGACTAGCGGGGGGCTATCAAGAGACCCAGTACTTC
>TRBV6-5|TRBJ2-3|NA|NA
CASSRDSPRTDTQYF
TGTGCCAGCAGCCGTGACTCCCCTCGCACAGATACGCAGTATTTT